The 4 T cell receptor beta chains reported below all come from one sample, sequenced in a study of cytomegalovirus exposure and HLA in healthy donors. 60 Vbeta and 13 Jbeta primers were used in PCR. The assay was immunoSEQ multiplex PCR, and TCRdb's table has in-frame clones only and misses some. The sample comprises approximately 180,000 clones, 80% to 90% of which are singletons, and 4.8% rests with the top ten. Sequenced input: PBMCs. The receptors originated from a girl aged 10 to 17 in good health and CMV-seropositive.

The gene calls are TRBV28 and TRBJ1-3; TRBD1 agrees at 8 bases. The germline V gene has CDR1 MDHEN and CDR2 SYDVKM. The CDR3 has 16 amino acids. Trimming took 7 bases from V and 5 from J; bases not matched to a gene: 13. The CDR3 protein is CASTRRGQGDRNTIYF. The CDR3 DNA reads TGTGCCAGCACCCGCAGGGGGCAAGGAGATAGAAACACCATATATTTT. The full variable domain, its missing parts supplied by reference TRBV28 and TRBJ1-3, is DVKVTQSSRYLVKRTGEKVFLECVQDMDHENMFWYRQDPGLGLRLIYFSYDVKMKEKGDIPEGYSVSREKKERFSLILESASTNQTSMYLCASTRRGQGDRNTIYFGEGSWLTVV.

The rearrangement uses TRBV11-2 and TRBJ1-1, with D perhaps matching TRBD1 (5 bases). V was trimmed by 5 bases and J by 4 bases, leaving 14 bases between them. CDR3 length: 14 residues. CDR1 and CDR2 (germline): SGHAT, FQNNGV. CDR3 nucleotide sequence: TGTGCCAGCAGCCTCCCTGGGGGAGGCACTGAAGCTTTCTTT. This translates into CASSLPGGGTEAFF.

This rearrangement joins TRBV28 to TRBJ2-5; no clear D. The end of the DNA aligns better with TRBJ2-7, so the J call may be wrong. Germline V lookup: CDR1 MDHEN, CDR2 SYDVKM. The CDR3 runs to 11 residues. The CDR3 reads CASSFSSEQYF. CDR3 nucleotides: TGTGCCAGCAGTTTCTCGTCCGAGCAGTACTTC.

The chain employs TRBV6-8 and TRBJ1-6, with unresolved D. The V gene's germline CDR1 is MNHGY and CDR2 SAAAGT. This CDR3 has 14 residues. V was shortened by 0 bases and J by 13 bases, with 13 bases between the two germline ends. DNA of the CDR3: TGTGCCAGCAGTTACTCCGGGAATACTATGCCCCTCCACTTT. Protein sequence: CASSYSGNTMPLHF.